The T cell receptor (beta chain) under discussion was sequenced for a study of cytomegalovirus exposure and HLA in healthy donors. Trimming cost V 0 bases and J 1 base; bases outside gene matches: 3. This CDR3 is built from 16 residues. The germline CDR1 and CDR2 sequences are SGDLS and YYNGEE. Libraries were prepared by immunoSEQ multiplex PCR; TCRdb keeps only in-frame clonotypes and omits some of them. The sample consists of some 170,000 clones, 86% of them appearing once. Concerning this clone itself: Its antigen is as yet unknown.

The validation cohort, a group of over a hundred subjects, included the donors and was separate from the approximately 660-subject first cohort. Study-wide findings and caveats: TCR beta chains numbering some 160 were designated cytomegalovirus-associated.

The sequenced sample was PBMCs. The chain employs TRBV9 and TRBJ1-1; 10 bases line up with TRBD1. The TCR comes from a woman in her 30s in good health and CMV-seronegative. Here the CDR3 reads CASSVVGTGANTEAFF. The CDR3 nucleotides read TGTGCCAGCAGCGTAGTGGGGACAGGGGCGAACACTGAAGCTTTCTTT.